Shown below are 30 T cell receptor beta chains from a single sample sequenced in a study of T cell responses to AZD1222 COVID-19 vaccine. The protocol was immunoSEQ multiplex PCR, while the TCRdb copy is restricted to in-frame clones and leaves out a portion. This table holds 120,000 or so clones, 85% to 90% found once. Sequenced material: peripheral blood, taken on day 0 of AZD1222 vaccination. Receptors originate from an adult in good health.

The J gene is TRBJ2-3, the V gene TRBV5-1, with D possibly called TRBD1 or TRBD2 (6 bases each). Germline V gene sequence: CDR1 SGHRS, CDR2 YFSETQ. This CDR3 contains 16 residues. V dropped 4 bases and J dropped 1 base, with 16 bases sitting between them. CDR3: CASSGGLLGGTDTQYF. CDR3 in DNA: TGCGCCAGCAGCGGGGGGCTACTGGGCGGCACAGATACGCAGTATTTT.

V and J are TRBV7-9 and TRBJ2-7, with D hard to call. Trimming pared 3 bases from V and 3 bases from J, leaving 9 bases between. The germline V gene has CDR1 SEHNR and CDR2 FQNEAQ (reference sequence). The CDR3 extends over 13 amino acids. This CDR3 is CASSLGSIYEQYF. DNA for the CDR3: TGTGCCAGCAGCTTGGGCAGTATCTACGAGCAGTACTTC.

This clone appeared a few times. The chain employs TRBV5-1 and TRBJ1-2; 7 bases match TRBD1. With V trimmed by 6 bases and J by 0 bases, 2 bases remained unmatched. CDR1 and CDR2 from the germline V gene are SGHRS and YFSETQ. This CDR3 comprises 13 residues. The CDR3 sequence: CASNTGANYGYTF. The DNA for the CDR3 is TGCGCCAGCAACACAGGGGCTAACTATGGCTACACCTTC. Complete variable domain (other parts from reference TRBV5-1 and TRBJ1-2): KAGVTQTPRYLIKTRGQQVTLSCSPISGHRSVSWYQQTPGQGLQFLFEYFSETQRNKGNFPGRFSGRQFSNSRSEMNVSTLELGDSALYLCASNTGANYGYTFGSGTRLTVV.

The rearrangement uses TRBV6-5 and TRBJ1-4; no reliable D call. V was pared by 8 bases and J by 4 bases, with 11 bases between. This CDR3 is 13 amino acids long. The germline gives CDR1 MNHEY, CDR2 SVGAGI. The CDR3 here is CASRTGSNEKLFF. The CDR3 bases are TGTGCCAGCCGGACGGGGAGTAATGAAAAACTGTTTTTT.

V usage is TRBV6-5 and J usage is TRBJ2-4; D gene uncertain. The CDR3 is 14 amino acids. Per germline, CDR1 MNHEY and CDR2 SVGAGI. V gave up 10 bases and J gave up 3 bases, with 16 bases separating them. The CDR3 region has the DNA TGTGCCACCCAGGCCGATTTGGGCAAAAACATTCAGTACTTC. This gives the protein CATQADLGKNIQYF.

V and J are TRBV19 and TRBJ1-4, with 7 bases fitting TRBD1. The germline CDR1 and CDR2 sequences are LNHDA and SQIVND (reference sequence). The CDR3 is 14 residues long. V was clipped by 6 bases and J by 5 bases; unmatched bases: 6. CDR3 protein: CASSEGTANEKLFF. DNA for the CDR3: TGTGCCAGTAGCGAGGGGACAGCAAATGAAAAACTGTTTTTT.

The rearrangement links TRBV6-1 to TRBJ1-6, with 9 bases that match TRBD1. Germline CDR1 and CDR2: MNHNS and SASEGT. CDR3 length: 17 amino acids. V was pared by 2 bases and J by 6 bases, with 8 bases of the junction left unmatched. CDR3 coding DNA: TGTGCCAGCAGTGAAAGGTCCCCGGGACAGGGTAATTCACCCCTCCACTTT. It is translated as CASSERSPGQGNSPLHF.

The CDR3 DNA reads TGTGCCAGCAGCCAAGGGCAGAACTCCTACGAGCAGTACTTC. Protein sequence: CASSQGQNSYEQYF. The chain combines TRBV4-2 with TRBJ2-7; D unresolved. CDR3 length: 14 residues. Trimming pared 1 base from V and 0 bases from J, leaving 7 bases between. Germline CDR1 LGHNA, CDR2 YNFKEQ.

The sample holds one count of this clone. The CDR3 here is CSVERDKDTQYF. The CDR3 DNA is TGCAGCGTTGAAAGGGACAAAGATACGCAGTATTTT. This chain joins TRBV29-1 and TRBJ2-3; perhaps TRBD1 as D (6 bases). The germline V gene encodes CDR1 SQVTM and CDR2 ANQGSEA. The CDR3 is 12 residues long. The V end lost 2 bases, the J end lost 5 bases, and 8 bases lay between the germline ends.

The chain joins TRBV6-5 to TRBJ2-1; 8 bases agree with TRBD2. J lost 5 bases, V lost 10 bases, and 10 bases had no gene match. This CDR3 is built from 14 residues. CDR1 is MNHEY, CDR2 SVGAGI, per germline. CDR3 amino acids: CAIKAGAGDNEQFF. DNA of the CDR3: TGTGCCATCAAAGCGGGGGCCGGGGACAATGAGCAGTTCTTC.

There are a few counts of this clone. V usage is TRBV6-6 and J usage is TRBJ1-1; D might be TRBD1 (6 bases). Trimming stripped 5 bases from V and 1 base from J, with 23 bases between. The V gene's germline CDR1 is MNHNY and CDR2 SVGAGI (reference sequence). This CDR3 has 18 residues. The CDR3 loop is CASSPPARTAVGNTEAFF. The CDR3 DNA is TGTGCCAGCAGTCCTCCGGCGAGGACAGCCGTGGGGAACACTGAAGCTTTCTTT.

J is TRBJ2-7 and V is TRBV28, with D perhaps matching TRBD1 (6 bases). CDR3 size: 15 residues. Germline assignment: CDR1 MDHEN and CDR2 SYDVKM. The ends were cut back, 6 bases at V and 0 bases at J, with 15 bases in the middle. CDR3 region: CASSLTGSGSYEQYF. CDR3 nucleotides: TGTGCCAGCAGCCTAACAGGGTCTGGCTCCTACGAGCAGTACTTC.

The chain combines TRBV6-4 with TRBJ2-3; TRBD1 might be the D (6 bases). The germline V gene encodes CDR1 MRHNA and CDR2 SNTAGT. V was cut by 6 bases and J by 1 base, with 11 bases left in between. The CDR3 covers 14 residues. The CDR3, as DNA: TGTGCCAGCAGCCGCAGGGGAGGCACAGATACGCAGTATTTT. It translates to CASSRRGGTDTQYF.

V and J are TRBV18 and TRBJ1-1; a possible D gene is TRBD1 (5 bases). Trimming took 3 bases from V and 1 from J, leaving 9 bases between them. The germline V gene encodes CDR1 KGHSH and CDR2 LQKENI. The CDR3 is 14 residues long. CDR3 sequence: CASSPRVENTEAFF. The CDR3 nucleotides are TGTGCCAGCTCACCCAGGGTGGAGAACACTGAAGCTTTCTTT.

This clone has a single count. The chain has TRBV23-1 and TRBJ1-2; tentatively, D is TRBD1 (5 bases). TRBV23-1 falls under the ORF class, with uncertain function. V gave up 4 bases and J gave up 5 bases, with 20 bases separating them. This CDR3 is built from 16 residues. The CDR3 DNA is TGCGCCAGCAGTCCTGTGTGGGGCCTCCACTGGTATGGCTACACCTTC. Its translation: CASSPVWGLHWYGYTF.

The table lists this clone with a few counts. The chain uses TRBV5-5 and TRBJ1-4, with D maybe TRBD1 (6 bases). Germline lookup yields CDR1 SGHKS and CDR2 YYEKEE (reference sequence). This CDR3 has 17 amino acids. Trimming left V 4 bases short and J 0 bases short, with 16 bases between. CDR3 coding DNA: TGTGCCAGCAGCCCGGGAGGGGGGTCGGCAACTAATGAAAAACTGTTTTTT. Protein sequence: CASSPGGGSATNEKLFF.

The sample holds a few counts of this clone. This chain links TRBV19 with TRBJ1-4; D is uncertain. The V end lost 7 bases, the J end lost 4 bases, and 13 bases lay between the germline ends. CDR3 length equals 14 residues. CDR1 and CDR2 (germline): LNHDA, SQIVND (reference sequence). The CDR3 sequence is CASNHGPHNEKLFF. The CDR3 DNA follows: TGTGCCAGTAACCACGGACCTCATAATGAAAAACTGTTTTTT.

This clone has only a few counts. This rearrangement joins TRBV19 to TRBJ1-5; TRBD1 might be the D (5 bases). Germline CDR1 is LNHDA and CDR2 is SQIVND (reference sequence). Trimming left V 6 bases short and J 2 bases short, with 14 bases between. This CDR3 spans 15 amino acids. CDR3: CASRGDGRGNQPQHF. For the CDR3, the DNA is TGTGCCAGTAGGGGGGACGGGAGGGGCAATCAGCCCCAGCATTTT. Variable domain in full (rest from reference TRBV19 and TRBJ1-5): DGGITQSPKYLFRKEGQNVTLSCEQNLNHDAMYWYRQDPGQGLRLIYYSQIVNDFQKGDIAEGYSVSREKKESFPLTVTSAQKNPTAFYLCASRGDGRGNQPQHFGDGTRLSIL.

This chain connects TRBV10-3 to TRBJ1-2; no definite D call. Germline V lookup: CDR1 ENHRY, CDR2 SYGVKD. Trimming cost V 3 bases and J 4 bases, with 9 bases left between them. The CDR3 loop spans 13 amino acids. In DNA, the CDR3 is TGTGCCATCAGTGACTTCGAGGCCTATGGCTACACCTTC. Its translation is CAISDFEAYGYTF.

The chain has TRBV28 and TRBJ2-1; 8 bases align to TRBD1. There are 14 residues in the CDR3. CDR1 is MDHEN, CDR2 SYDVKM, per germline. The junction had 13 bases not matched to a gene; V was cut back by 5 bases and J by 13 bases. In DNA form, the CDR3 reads TGTGCCAGCAGTGCCTCTCCATCCGGGACAGGTCAGTTCTTC. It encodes CASSASPSGTGQFF.

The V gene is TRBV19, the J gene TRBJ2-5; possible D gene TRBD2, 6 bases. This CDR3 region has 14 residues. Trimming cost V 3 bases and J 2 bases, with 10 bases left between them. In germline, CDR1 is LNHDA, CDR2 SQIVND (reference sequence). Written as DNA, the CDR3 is TGTGCCAGTAGTATTGGGGGGTGGCAAGAGACCCAGTACTTC. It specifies CASSIGGWQETQYF.

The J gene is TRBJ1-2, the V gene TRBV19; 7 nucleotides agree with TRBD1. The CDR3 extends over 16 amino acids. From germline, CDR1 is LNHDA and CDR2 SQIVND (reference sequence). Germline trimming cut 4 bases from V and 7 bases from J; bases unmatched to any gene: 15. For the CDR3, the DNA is TGTGCCAGTAGTACCTACTCCGTTAGACCAGGGGGTGGCTACACCTTC. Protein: CASSTYSVRPGGGYTF.

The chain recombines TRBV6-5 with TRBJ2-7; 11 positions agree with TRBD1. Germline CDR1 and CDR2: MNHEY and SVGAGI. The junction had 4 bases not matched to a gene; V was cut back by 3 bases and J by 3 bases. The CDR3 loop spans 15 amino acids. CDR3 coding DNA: TGTGCCAGCAGTTATCGGGACAGGGGGGGCTACGAGCAGTACTTC. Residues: CASSYRDRGGYEQYF.

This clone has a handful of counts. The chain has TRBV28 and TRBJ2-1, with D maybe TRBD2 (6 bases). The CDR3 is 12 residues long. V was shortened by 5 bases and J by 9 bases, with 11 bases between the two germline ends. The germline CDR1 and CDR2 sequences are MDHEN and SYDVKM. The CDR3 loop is CASSTGLPEQFF. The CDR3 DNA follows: TGTGCCAGCAGTACGGGACTGCCTGAGCAGTTCTTC.

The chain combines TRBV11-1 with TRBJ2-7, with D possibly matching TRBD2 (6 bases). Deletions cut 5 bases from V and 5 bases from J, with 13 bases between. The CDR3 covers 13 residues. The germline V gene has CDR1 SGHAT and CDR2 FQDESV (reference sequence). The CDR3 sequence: CASSPTSYHEQYF. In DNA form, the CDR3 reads TGTGCCAGCAGCCCCACTAGCTACCACGAGCAGTACTTC.

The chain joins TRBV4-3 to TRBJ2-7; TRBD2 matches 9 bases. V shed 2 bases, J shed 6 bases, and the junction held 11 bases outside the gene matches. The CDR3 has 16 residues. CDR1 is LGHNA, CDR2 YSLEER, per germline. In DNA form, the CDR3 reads TGCGCCAGCAGCCAATCCATCCCCCCAGCGGGAGGCGAGCAGTACTTC. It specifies CASSQSIPPAGGEQYF.

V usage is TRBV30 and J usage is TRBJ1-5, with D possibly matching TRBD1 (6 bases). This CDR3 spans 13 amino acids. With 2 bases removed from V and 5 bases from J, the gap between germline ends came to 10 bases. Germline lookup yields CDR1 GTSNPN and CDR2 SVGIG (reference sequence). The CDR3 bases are TGTGCCTGGAGTCCGGGGGCCGATCAGCCCCAGCATTTT. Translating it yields CAWSPGADQPQHF.

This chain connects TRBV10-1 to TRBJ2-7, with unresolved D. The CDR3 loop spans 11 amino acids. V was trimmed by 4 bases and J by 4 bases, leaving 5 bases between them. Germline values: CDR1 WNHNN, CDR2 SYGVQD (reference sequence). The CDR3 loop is CASSAGYEQYF. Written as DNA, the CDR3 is TGCGCCAGCAGTGCGGGTTACGAGCAGTACTTC.

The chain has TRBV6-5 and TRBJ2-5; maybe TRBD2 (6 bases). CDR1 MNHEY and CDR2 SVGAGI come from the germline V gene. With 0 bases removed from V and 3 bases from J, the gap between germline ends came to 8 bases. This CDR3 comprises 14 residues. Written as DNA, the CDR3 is TGTGCCAGCAGTTACTCACGCGGGAAAGAGACCCAGTACTTC. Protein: CASSYSRGKETQYF.

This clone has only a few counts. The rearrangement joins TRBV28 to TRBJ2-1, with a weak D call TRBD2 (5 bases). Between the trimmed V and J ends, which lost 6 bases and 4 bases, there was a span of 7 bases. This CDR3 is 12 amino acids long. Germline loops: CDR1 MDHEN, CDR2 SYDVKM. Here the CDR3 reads CASRSGYNEQFF. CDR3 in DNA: TGTGCCAGCAGGAGCGGATACAATGAGCAGTTCTTC. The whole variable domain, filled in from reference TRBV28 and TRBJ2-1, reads DVKVTQSSRYLVKRTGEKVFLECVQDMDHENMFWYRQDPGLGLRLIYFSYDVKMKEKGDIPEGYSVSREKKERFSLILESASTNQTSMYLCASRSGYNEQFFGPGTRLTVL.